The sample holds a few counts of the clone carrying this TCR beta chain. The antigen is undetermined. Reverse transcribing all isolated RNA meant expressed TCRB transcripts were sequenced. Measured with immunoSEQ multiplex PCR; TCRdb has only the in-frame clones, and not every one. The repertoire holds 350,000 to 450,000 clones, with roughly 12% as singletons. The V and J ends lost 1 base and 5 bases, in that order; junction bases with no gene match: 5. Germline V gene sequence: CDR1 LGHNA, CDR2 YNFKEQ. The length of the CDR3 is 16 residues. This specimen comes from a study of beta chain features in type 1 diabetes. Regarding the study as a whole: Moderately but significantly shorter TCRB CDR3s were found in Type 1 diabetes patients in all four CD4+ subsets.

This receptor was identified in a woman between 18 and 29 years old with type 1 diabetes. The genes are TRBV4-2 and TRBJ2-2; TRBD2 matches at 9 bases. The sequenced sample was naive CD4+ T cells from blood. DNA of the CDR3: TGTGCCAGCAGCCAAGGCGGGACTAGCAATACCGGGGAGCTGTTTTTT. This encodes CASSQGGTSNTGELFF.